This T cell receptor (beta chain) was found in a study of blood T cell repertoires in COVID-19. Background on the study: In each case, the material was cDNA or gDNA derived from T cells, B-cell-depleted T cells, or PBMCs.

Germline assignment: CDR1 MNHEY and CDR2 SVGAGI. The V end was cut by 8 bases, the J end by 8 bases, with 18 bases between. CDR3 length: 13 amino acids. Here immunoSEQ multiplex PCR was the method, and the copy in TCRdb shows in-frame clones only, minus some. The table shows 500,000 to 600,000 clones, with about 89% occurring only once. J is TRBJ1-2 and V is TRBV6-5, with D possibly TRBD1 on 5 matching bases. Sample: peripheral blood. The receptor's source is a woman aged 45 to 65 with COVID-19, enrolled during active disease. CDR3 sequence (DNA): TGTGCCAGCTCGAGGAACAGGCTTAAAGGCTACACCTTC. This sequence encodes CASSRNRLKGYTF.